Below, one TCR beta chain is given with its context. Its antigen remains unknown. Using immunoSEQ multiplex PCR, the repertoire was profiled, and TCRdb retains in-frame clones only, with some absent. Among about 70,000 clones listed, around 95% were seen once. The data are from a study of graft-versus-host responses after intestinal transplantation. Study-wide context: Recipients had multivisceral, liver-intestinal, or isolated intestinal transplants. All recipients were given anti-thymocyte globulin induction, and tacrolimus and steroids were then administered for roughly three years.

Study findings and constraints: The recipient marrow held GvH clones, and some of them showed up first in ileum or blood.

Material: unstimulated CD8+ T cells sorted from spleen or lymph node cells, obtained before intestinal transplant. This TCR derives from a human donor who received an intestinal transplant.

This CDR3 reads CASGLGQGVNTGELFF. In DNA form, the CDR3 reads TGTGCTAGTGGTTTAGGACAGGGGGTGAACACCGGGGAGCTGTTTTTT. The chain carries TRBV12-5 and TRBJ2-2, with TRBD1 matching over 10 bases. There are 16 residues in the CDR3. After removal of 3 bases from V and 1 base from J, the junction contained 2 bases not matched to a gene. Looked up from germline, CDR1 is LGHNT and CDR2 is FRNRAP. Complete variable domain (other parts from reference TRBV12-5 and TRBJ2-2): DARVTQTPRHKVTEMGQEVTMRCQPILGHNTVFWYRQTMMQGLELLAYFRNRAPLDDSGMPKDRFSAEMPDATLATLKIQPSEPRDSAVYFCASGLGQGVNTGELFFGEGSRLTVL.